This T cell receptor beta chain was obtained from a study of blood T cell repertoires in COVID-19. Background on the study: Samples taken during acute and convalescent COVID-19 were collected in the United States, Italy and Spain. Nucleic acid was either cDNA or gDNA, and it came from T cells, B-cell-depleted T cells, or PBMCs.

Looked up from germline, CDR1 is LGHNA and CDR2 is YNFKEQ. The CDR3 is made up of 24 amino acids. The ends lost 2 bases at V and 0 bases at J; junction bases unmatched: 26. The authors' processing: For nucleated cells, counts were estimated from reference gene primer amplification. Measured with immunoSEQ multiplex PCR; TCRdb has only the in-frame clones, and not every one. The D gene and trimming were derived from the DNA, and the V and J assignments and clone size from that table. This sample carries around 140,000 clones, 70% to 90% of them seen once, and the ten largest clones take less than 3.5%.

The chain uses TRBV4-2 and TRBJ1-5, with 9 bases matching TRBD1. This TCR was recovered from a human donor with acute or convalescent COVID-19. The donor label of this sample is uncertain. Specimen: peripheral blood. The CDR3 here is CASSQLGAGYGTGNSSLSNQPQHF. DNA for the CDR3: TGTGCCAGCAGCCAATTGGGAGCTGGTTACGGGACAGGGAATTCTAGCCTTAGCAATCAGCCCCAGCATTTT.